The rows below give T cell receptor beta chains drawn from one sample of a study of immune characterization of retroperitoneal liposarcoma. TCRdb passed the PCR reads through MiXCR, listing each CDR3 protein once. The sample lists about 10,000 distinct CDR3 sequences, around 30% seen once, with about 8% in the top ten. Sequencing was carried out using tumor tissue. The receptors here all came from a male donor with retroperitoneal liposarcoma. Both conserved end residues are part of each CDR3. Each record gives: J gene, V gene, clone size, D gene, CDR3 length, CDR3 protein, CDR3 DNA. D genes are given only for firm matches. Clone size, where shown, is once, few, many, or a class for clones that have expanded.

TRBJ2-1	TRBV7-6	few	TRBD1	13	CASSLGQGMEQFF	TGTGCCAGCAGCTTAGGACAGGGTATGGAGCAGTTCTTC
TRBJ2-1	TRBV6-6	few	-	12	CASSYFSSEQFF	TGTGCCAGCAGTTACTTTTCATCCGAGCAGTTCTTC
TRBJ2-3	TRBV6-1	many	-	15	CASRSQGFGPDTQYF	TGTGCCAGCAGATCGCAGGGGTTCGGCCCAGATACGCAGTATTTT
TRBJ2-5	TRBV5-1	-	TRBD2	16	CASSLDSRLARETQYF	TGCGCCAGCAGCTTGGATTCCAGACTAGCTCGAGAGACCCAGTACTTC
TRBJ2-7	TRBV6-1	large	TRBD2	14	CASSGLAGVHEQYF	TGTGCCAGCAGTGGGCTAGCGGGAGTACATGAGCAGTACTTC
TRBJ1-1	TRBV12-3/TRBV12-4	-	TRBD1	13	CASSPRQGRKVFF	TGTGCCAGCAGTCCCCGACAGGGTAGAAAAGTTTTCTTT
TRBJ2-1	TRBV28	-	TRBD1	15	CASSLRAGGLYEQFF	TGTGCCAGCAGTTTAAGGGCAGGGGGCCTTTACGAGCAGTTCTTC
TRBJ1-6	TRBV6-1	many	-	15	CASSGGGAYNSPLHF	TGTGCCAGCAGTGGAGGGGGAGCTTATAATTCACCCCTCCACTTT
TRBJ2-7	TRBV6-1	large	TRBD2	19	CASSDPGLAGTYSYNEQYF	TGTGCCAGCAGTGACCCGGGACTAGCGGGGACTTACTCCTACAATGAGCAGTACTTC
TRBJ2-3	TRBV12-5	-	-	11	CASGRTDTQYF	TGTGCTAGTGGCCGGACAGATACGCAGTATTTT
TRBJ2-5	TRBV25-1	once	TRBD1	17	CASSEYPGQGFSETQYF	TGTGCCAGCAGTGAATATCCGGGACAGGGTTTTTCGGAGACCCAGTACTTC
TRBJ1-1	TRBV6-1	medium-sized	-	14	CASSDHGLNTEAFF	TGTGCCAGCAGTGACCACGGATTGAACACTGAAGCTTTCTTT
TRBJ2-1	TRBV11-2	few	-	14	CASSFGEAYNEQFF	TGTGCCAGCAGCTTCGGGGAGGCCTACAATGAGCAGTTCTTC
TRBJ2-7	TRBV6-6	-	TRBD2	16	CASSYSRGSGGGEQYF	TGTGCCAGCAGTTACTCGAGGGGGTCGGGAGGGGGAGAGCAGTACTTC
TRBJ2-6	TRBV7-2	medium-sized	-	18	CASSLQPAGFSGANVLTF	TGTGCCAGCAGCTTGCAGCCAGCGGGTTTCTCTGGGGCCAACGTCCTGACTTTC
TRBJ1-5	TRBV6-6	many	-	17	CASSYTSRQGSNQPQHF	TGTGCCAGCAGTTACACTTCTAGGCAGGGCAGCAATCAGCCCCAGCATTTT
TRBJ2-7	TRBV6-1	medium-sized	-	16	CASSFNPGHAVDEQYF	TGTGCCAGCAGTTTCAATCCGGGACACGCAGTGGACGAGCAGTACTTC